This T cell receptor beta chain was profiled in a study of PD-1 blockade in classical Hodgkin lymphoma. General study findings and limits: Nothing has yet pinned down what causes the repertoire differences, possibly disease activity or prior therapy. A significant rise in TCR diversity by C4D1 was seen for CD4+ but not CD8+ cells.

V was cut by 1 base and J by 3 bases, with 10 bases left in between. The CDR3 has 15 amino acids. CDR1 and CDR2 from the germline V gene are SGHTA and FQGNSA. In regard to this clone: Its antigen is not known.

Relapses following autologous stem cell transplantation were seen in all patients, with brentuximab vedotin exposure varying. This table comes from immunoSEQ multiplex PCR, and its TCRdb copy is limited to in-frame clones, with some not included. The top ten clones hold roughly 3% of a sample with approximately 44,000 clones, 60% to 85% of them seen once. The sample was peripheral blood mononuclear cells (PBMCs), taken at baseline. The receptor was isolated from a human donor with classical Hodgkin lymphoma. V and J are TRBV7-2 and TRBJ1-3, with D possibly TRBD1 on 5 matching bases. CDR3 loop: CASSLGGFNGNTIYF. CDR3 in DNA: TGTGCCAGCAGCTTAGGGGGGTTCAATGGAAACACCATATATTTT.